This T cell receptor (beta chain) was documented in a study of cytomegalovirus exposure and HLA in healthy donors (dated by TCRdb to the late 2010s). Some background on the complete study: In an earlier analysis of about 560 of the donors, 276 Gb of sequence data and 117 million unique TCR beta sequences from roughly 180 million T cells were reported. Roughly 300 gigabases of sequencing data and tens of millions of unique TCR sequences were included in an early release covering about 620 HLA-typed donors. Of the roughly 390 genotyped donors, over 65% fell in the genetic ancestry cluster associated with self-reported Caucasian donors. The study aimed to test whether signatures of past pathogen exposure could be identified by cataloging public T cell receptors. The T cell repertoires of under 750 subjects were profiled by immunosequencing and related to cytomegalovirus serostatus. Besides the first cohort of approximately 670 subjects, a separate validation cohort made up of 95 to 150 different subjects was used. To predict cytomegalovirus infection status, the study combined high-throughput TCR immunosequencing, statistical association of individual TCRs with disease status, and machine learning. To study patterns of TCR occurrence, a later analysis re-analyzed previously published TCR beta repertoires from 700 or so donors and added high-resolution HLA genotyping. The later analysis used no new phenotypic data to find candidate immune exposures, relying instead on TCR beta sequences and their occurrence across donors. An earlier analysis of around 540 of the donors applied high-throughput TCR beta sequencing to assess whether each TCR beta V gene segment acted as functional or pseudogenic. Donor age, sex, ethnicity and CMV serostatus were compiled alongside the repertoire data. A later genetic analysis used genome-wide SNP genotypes for about 55% of the 666 donors, treating that subset as a discovery cohort. All discovery cohort repertoires had been generated on a single sequencing platform. Class I and class II HLA loci were covered by the typing at four-digit resolution. Typing coverage differed by locus: A, B, C, DRB1 and DQB1 were typed in about 620-640 donors, DQA1 in around 500, DPA1 in around 580, and DPB1 in approximately 450. Because of strong linkage in the cohort, roughly 5 DR-DQ haplotypes were treated as single units for association and clustering. Among 398 genotyped donors of the cohort, an average of approximately 240,000 unique TCR beta nucleotide sequences were sequenced per donor, around 18% of them non-productive.

The cohort comprised 670 or so healthy bone marrow donors. At the time of sampling, all cohort members were nominally healthy, though unrecorded immune exposures were likely present. The donor was CMV seronegative and was included in the group of several hundred seronegative cohort members. A peripheral blood sample was provided by each donor, and peripheral blood mononuclear cells were used for TCR beta sequencing. Genomic DNA extraction from the blood cell samples was performed with the Qiagen DNeasy Blood Extraction Kit. With regard to this clone: Its antigen target is currently unknown. Base qualities are not at hand, and no much larger clone is one base apart.

Beyond this particular receptor, the publication reports: Because HLA typing was missing for some donors at each locus, association tests included only the typed subset. Immune exposure information for the cohort was limited to CMV serostatus. Most CMV-associated TCR beta chains appeared to be HLA-restricted in a later analysis, and the HLA associations seemed to be driven largely by CMV exposure. In vitro tests confirmed that a few of the cytomegalovirus-associated TCR beta chains recognize cytomegalovirus antigens. This cohort had only TCR beta chains sequenced, and the lack of alpha or paired-chain data limited which features could be detected. A later genetic analysis reported fewer N-insertions in productive TCRs among donors in an Asian-associated ancestry cluster than the roughly 640-donor mean. In the study, approximately 160 TCR beta chains were listed as associated with cytomegalovirus. An association between a missense DCLRE1C variant and V-gene and J-gene trimming of TCR beta chains was found in a later genetic analysis and replicated in an independent cohort. According to the authors, the approach could potentially be generalized to other disease states and immunological phenotypes. Most TCR sequences were seen in very few donors, while some public TCRs were found in many individuals. The classifier was reported to diagnose cytomegalovirus status with high specificity and sensitivity in both the original and validation cohorts. In a later analysis, TCR association rates were found to vary across HLA loci, with the most associated TCRs seen for DRB1 alleles and the fewest for HLA-C alleles. Because counts were too low, about 18 rarely observed V segments, including chromosome 9 orphons, were excluded from the earlier analysis of fewer than 650 of the donors. Several of the top co-occurrence clusters appeared to be linked to parvovirus B19, influenza, CMV and Epstein-Barr virus, according to a later analysis. Roughly uniform sequencing depth across donors was assumed in presence/absence analyses, although this assumption may not hold. Linkage disequilibrium might explain the correlated functional status among segregating V segments, but an unknown experimental factor could not be excluded. Strong co-occurrence of HLA alleles, especially DR and DQ, made assigning TCR associations to individual alleles difficult. A further reported finding was that TCR beta sequences accurately predicted the HLA-A and HLA-B alleles for most subjects in the first cohort. In an earlier analysis of some 550 of the donors, most TCR beta V segments were observed in productive rearrangements about 87% or about 30% of the time, broadly matching IMGT annotations. In a later analysis, HLA-associated TCR beta chains showed more clonal expansion and lower generation probabilities than non-associated chains that were equally common. The sequencing pipeline was judged likely to have produced a cluster of highly shared sequence variants as a technical artifact. At a false discovery rate of 0.05, a later analysis linked fewer than 20,000 TCR beta sequences to specific HLA alleles.

The library was generated by the immunoSEQ multiplex PCR assay. For the multiplex PCR, a mixture combining 60 forward primers for TCR Vbeta segments and 13 reverse primers for TCR Jbeta segments was used. Amplification of the CDR3 region of rearranged TCR beta genes was performed with a multiplex PCR assay on genomic DNA. On the Illumina HiSeq System, the amplified TCR beta libraries were sequenced as 87-base-pair reads. As for the authors' bioinformatics: In a later analysis, tens of millions of unique TCR beta chains were counted across the approximately 640 repertoires, and approximately 11 million of these chains were shared by at least two donors. Raw reads were error-corrected and collapsed into unique sequences with a nearest-neighbor algorithm that merged closely related sequences to remove PCR and sequencing errors. To assign V, D and J gene segments, CDR3 sequences were aligned to IMGT reference sequences. For a sequence to be retained, a match of at least six nucleotides was required to both a V gene segment and a J gene segment. A rearrangement was called productive if the CDR3 had no stop codons and remained in frame with V and J, and every other rearrangement was called non-productive. Following IMGT convention, CDR3 was defined as the stretch from the second conserved V-encoded cysteine up to the conserved J-encoded phenylalanine. In an earlier analysis of more than 550 of the donors, sequences lacking an unambiguous match to a single V gene segment were excluded. In an earlier analysis of approximately 500 of the donors, a V segment was called functional when productive rearrangements were above 56.7%, and segregating when the standard deviation between donors exceeded 5%. To diagnose cytomegalovirus status from the catalog of TCR beta chain sequences, a statistical classification framework was built. V and J gene assignment, in a later analysis, came from comparing TCR nucleotide sequences with IMGT/GENE-DB human TR gene sequences. A later analysis assigned CDR3 sequences and most-parsimonious VDJ recombination scenarios with the TCRdist pipeline. In a later analysis, each TCR beta chain was defined by its CDR3 amino acid sequence together with its V-gene family, and reads without a unique V-gene family were excluded. A later analysis removed roughly 590 highly shared, low-generation-probability nucleotide sequences to deal with suspected cross-contamination and a sequencing artifact. In a later analysis, a clonal expansion index was calculated for each public chain from normalized within-repertoire ranks of inferred template counts. A later analysis computed generation probabilities with a VDJ recombination model fitted to out-of-frame rearrangements, and checked the results against IGoR. In a later analysis, TCR-TCR, TCR-HLA and TCR-CMV co-occurrence was scored with hypergeometric tests, and a repertoire-size bias correction was applied to TCR pairs. False discovery rates were estimated in a later analysis by permuting HLA or CMV assignments 20 times. A later analysis grouped co-occurring TCRs with DBSCAN, adding TCRdist sequence similarity when clustering within HLA-allele-positive subsets. Repertoires with fewer than 30,000 or more than 120,000 public chains were left out of co-occurrence clustering, as were about 5 repertoires with anomalous nucleotide sharing. TCRdb obtained this table from immuneACCESS and retained in-frame rearrangements with V and J assigned. These tables miss some clones; where compared with another copy, unresolved V genes account for less than half of the shortfall, and the remainder is unexplained. V, J and clone size derive from that table, while D and trimming were established from the DNA sequence. In all, the sample holds about 180,000 clones, and 77% of those were seen once. Clones ranked in the top ten supply roughly 1.4% of the sample.

The sequenced sample consisted of PBMCs. The origin of this receptor is a man in his late teens or twenties in good health and CMV-seronegative.

The nucleotides read TGCGCCAGCAGCCAACCCGGACAGGGTCTTGAAGCTTTCTTT. It is translated as CASSQPGQGLEAFF. The rearranged chain carries TRBV4-1 and TRBJ1-1, with 8 junctional bases fitting TRBD1. The CDR3 runs 14 residues from the cysteine to the phenylalanine. The kept DNA is CDR3 alone, 42 bases in frame from the first base. For CDR1 and CDR2, the germline V gene lists MGHRA and YSYEKL. V loses 2 bases at its end and J loses 7 bases; junction bases beyond the gene matches: 6.